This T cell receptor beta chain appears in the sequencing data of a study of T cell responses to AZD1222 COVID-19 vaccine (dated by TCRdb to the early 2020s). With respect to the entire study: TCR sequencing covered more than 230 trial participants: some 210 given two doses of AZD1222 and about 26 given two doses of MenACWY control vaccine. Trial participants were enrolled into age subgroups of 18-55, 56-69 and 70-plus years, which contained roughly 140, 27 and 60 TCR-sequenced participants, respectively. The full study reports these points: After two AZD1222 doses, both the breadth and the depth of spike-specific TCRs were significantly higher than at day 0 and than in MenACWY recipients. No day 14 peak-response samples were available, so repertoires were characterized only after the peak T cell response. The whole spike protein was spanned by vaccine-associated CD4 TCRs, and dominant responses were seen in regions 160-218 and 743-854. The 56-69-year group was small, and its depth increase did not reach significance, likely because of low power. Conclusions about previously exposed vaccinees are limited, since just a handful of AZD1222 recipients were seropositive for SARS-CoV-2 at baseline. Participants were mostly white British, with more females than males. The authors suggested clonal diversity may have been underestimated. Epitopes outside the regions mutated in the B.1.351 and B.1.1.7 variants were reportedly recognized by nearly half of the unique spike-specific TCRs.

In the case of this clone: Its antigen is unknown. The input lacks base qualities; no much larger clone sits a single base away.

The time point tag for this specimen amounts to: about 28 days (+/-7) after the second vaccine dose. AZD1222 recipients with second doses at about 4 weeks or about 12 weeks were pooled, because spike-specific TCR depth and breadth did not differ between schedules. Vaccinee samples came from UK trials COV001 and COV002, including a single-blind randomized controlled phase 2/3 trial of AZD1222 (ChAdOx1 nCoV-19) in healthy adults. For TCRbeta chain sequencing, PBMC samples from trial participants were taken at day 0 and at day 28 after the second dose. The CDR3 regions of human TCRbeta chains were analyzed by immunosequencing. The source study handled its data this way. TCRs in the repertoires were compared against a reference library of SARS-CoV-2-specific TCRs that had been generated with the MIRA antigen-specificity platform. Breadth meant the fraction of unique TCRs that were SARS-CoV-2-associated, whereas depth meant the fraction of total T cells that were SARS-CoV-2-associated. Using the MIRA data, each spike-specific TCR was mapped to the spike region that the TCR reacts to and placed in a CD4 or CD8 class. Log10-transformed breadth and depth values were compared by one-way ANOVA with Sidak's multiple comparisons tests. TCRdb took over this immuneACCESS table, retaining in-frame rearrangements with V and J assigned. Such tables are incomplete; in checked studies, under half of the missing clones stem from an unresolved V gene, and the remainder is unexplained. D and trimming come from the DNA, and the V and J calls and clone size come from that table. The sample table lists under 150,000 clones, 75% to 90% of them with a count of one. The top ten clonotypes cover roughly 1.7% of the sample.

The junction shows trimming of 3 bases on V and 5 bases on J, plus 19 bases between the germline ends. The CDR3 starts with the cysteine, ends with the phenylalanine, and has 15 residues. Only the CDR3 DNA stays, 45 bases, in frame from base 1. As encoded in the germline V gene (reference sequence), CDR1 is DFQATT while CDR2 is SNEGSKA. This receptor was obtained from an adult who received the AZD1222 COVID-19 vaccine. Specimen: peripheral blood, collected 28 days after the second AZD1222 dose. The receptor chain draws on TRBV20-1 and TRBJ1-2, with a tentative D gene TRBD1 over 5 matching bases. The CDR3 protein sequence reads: CSASAGTLLGYGYTF. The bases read TGCAGTGCTAGTGCAGGGACCTTACTTGGATATGGCTACACCTTC.